The rows below give T cell receptor beta chains drawn from one sample of a study of CD4 and CD8 cells across lung adenocarcinoma regions. TCRdb re-derived calls from the PCR reads in MiXCR, one entry per CDR3 protein. This sample yields about 10,000 distinct CDR3 sequences, of which 46% are seen a single time; 15% to 20% belongs to the top ten. Source material: CD4+ T cells from the margin of a lung tumor. Receptors were obtained from a female donor with lung adenocarcinoma. The CD4 and CD8 labels of this study may be unreliable. The CDR3 runs from the conserved cysteine through the conserved F or W. The D gene is left open where the match is weak. Some rows have no size entry. The others give once, few or many, or a class for an expanded clone.

D gene	J gene	clone size	V gene	CDR3 DNA	CDR3 protein
-	TRBJ1-2	large	TRBV6-1	TGTGCCAGCAGTGAATTCGTGAAGGGAAGTTATGGATATGGCTACACCTTC	CASSEFVKGSYGYGYTF
TRBD2	TRBJ2-6	many	TRBV27	TGTGCCAGCAGTTCTGTCGGGGGGTGGGAGGAAGCTGGGGCCAACGTCCTGACTTTC	CASSSVGGWEEAGANVLTF
TRBD2	TRBJ2-7	-	TRBV6-1	TGTGCCAGCAGTGAATCGGGAGGGAGCTCCTACGAGCAGTACTTC	CASSESGGSSYEQYF
-	TRBJ2-3	many	TRBV20-1	TGCAGTGGGGAGACTTCAGATACGCAGTATTTT	CSGETSDTQYF
-	TRBJ2-7	-	TRBV6-5	TGTGCCAGCAGTTACTTCGGAGTGGCGGTGAACGAGCAGTACTTC	CASSYFGVAVNEQYF
-	TRBJ1-1	few	TRBV12-3/TRBV12-4	TGTGCCAGCAGATCCTGGACGGGAGGCACTGAAGCTTTCTTT	CASRSWTGGTEAFF
-	TRBJ2-1	-	TRBV14	TGTGCCAGCAGCCAAGATGTCACAGCTTACTACCATGAGCAGTTCTTC	CASSQDVTAYYHEQFF
-	TRBJ2-7	-	TRBV4-1	TGCGCCAGCAGCCATTTTGAACACAACGAGCAGTACTTC	CASSHFEHNEQYF
-	TRBJ2-6	-	TRBV6-2/TRBV6-3	TGTGCCAGCAGTTCACTCACGGTTACGTCTGGGGCCAACGTCCTGACTTTC	CASSSLTVTSGANVLTF
TRBD2	TRBJ2-7	many	TRBV6-1	TGTGCCAGCAGGGACGGACTAGATTCCTACGAGCAGTACTTC	CASRDGLDSYEQYF
TRBD2	TRBJ2-1	-	TRBV7-2	TGTGCCAGCAGCAGGGGGGGGACTAGCGGGAGGGAGGGGCGGTTCTTC	CASSRGGTSGREGRFF
-	TRBJ2-1	large	TRBV6-6	TGTGCCAGCAGTTACTCGAGAGGGCCTAGTAGTAGGAATGAGCAGTTCTTC	CASSYSRGPSSRNEQFF
-	TRBJ2-5	-	TRBV5-1	TGCGCCAGCAGCTTGGTTGGCGGTACCCAAGAGACCCAGTACTTC	CASSLVGGTQETQYF
TRBD2	TRBJ2-7	-	TRBV6-1	TGTGCCAGCAGTGAACTCCCGGGGGGAGAGTACGAGCAGTACTTC	CASSELPGGEYEQYF
TRBD2	TRBJ2-3	-	TRBV7-2	TGTGCCAGCAGCCCTGGACTAGCAACAGATACGCAGTATTTT	CASSPGLATDTQYF
TRBD2	TRBJ2-7	many	TRBV6-1	TGTGCCAGCAGCGATGCGTCTAGCGGGAGCTACGAGCAGTACTTC	CASSDASSGSYEQYF
TRBD1	TRBJ2-3	medium-sized	TRBV6-1	TGTGCCAGCAGTAGACAGGGGACCACAGATACGCAGTATTTT	CASSRQGTTDTQYF
-	TRBJ1-4	few	TRBV7-2	TGTGCCAGCAGCTTACTCTCGGATCTAAGGGGTGAAAAACTGTTTTTT	CASSLLSDLRGEKLFF
TRBD2	TRBJ2-3	-	TRBV11-2	TGTGCCAGCAGCCCCGGACTAGCGGGCGCAGACGAGCAGTATTTT	CASSPGLAGADEQYF
-	TRBJ1-1	once	TRBV30	TGTGCCTGGGGCTCCGCGGGGGCAGGGAACACTGAAGCTTTCTTT	CAWGSAGAGNTEAFF
TRBD2	TRBJ2-1	-	TRBV6-5	TGTGCCAGCAGTTTTCGGACTAGCGGGCAGTCGGAAGATACCCAGTACTTT	CASSFRTSGQSEDTQYF
-	TRBJ2-1	medium-sized	TRBV4-1	TGCGCCAGCAGCCAGGGGAATGAGCAGTTCTTC	CASSQGNEQFF
-	TRBJ2-1	-	TRBV5-1	TGCGCCAGCAAAAGCGGAGCCGCCTACAATGAGCAGTTCTTC	CASKSGAAYNEQFF
-	TRBJ2-5	-	TRBV27	TGTGCCAGCAGTTTGCAGGGAGAGACCCAGTACTTC	CASSLQGETQYF
TRBD1	TRBJ2-1	medium-sized	TRBV6-5	TGTGCCAGCAGTTCGACAGGGGGCTCCTACAATGAGCAGTTCTTC	CASSSTGGSYNEQFF
-	TRBJ1-5	-	TRBV6-1	TGTGCCAGCAGGCGCTCGTGGAATCCGCCCCAGCATTTT	CASRRSWNPPQHF
-	TRBJ2-2	few	TRBV6-2/TRBV6-3	TGTGCCAGCAGCTTTCTGAAGACCGGGACTCCCAGGAACACCGGGGAGCTGTTTTTT	CASSFLKTGTPRNTGELFF
TRBD2	TRBJ2-5	medium-sized	TRBV12-3/TRBV12-4	TGTGCCAGCATGGCTCGGGACTATGGAGAGACCCAGTACTTC	CASMARDYGETQYF
TRBD1	TRBJ2-6	once	TRBV6-4	TGTGCCAGCAGTCTTACAGGGGGGTCTGGGGCCAACGTCCTGACTTTC	CASSLTGGSGANVLTF
-	TRBJ1-3	-	TRBV6-4	TGTGCCAGCAGTGATAAGATCCAGGGGCACCGCTCTGGAAACACCATATATTTT	CASSDKIQGHRSGNTIYF
-	TRBJ1-2	many	TRBV6-5	TGTGCCAGCAGTTACGGGAGAGGCTACACCTTC	CASSYGRGYTF
-	TRBJ1-1	few	TRBV6-2/TRBV6-3	TGTGCCAGCAGTCCCGGCCTAGGGAACACTGAAGCTTTCTTT	CASSPGLGNTEAFF
TRBD2	TRBJ2-1	few	TRBV6-2/TRBV6-3	TGTGCCAGCAGTTACGGGCTAGCGGGAAACAATGAGCAGTTCTTC	CASSYGLAGNNEQFF
TRBD1	TRBJ2-7	-	TRBV6-1	TGTGCCAGCTATCCGGGACAGGGCTACGAGCAGTACTTC	CASYPGQGYEQYF
TRBD1	TRBJ1-2	-	TRBV18	TGTGCCAGCCATCGAGGACAGGGGGATAACTATGGCTACACCTTC	CASHRGQGDNYGYTF
TRBD1	TRBJ2-1	once	TRBV6-4	TGTGCCAGCAGCGGACAGGGTGGGACAGAGACCCAGTATTTC	CASSGQGGTETQYF
TRBD1	TRBJ2-5	few	TRBV20-1	TGCAGTGCTAGAGACCCCGGACAGGGGGCTTTCGAGACCCAGTACTTC	CSARDPGQGAFETQYF
-	TRBJ1-6	few	TRBV7-6	TGTGCCAGCAGCTTAGGCGGGAATTCACCCCTCCACTTT	CASSLGGNSPLHF
TRBD1	TRBJ2-1	-	TRBV27	TGTGCCAGCATCCCTCCGGACAGGTACAATGAGCAGTTCTTC	CASIPPDRYNEQFF
-	TRBJ2-2	few	TRBV28	TGTGCCAGCCTCCACCCGAACACCGGGGAGCTGTTTTTT	CASLHPNTGELFF
-	TRBJ2-4	-	TRBV7-2	TGTGCCAGCCGCCCAGCGGCGCGGGCAGCCACAAACACGCAGTACTTC	CASRPAARAATNTQYF
-	TRBJ2-5	many	TRBV7-2	TGTGCCAGCAGCTCTCCTCCAGGACTACAAGAGACCCAGTACTTC	CASSSPPGLQETQYF
-	TRBJ2-3	-	TRBV6-5	TGTGCCAGCAGTTACGGTGTGGGCGCCGGTACGCAGTATTTT	CASSYGVGAGTQYF
-	TRBJ2-2	-	TRBV4-1	TGCGCCAGCAGTCACAATCGCGGGGAGCTGTTTTTT	CASSHNRGELFF
-	TRBJ2-5	many	TRBV9	TGTGCCAGCAGCCCCCCGGCGCGTCTAGAGACCCAGTACTTC	CASSPPARLETQYF
TRBD1	TRBJ1-2	-	TRBV30	TGTGCCTGGAGTGGGACAGGGGATGGCTACACCTTC	CAWSGTGDGYTF